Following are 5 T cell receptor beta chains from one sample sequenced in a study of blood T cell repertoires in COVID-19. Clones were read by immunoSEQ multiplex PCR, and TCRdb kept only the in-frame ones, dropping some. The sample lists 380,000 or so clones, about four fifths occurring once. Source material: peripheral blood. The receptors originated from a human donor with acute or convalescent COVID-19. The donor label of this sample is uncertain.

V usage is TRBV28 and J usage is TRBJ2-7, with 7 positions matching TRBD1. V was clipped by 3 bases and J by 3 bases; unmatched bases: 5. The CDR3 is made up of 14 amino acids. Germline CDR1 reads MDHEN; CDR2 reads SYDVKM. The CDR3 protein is CASSFMGQYYEQYF. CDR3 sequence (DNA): TGTGCCAGCAGTTTTATGGGACAGTACTACGAGCAGTACTTC. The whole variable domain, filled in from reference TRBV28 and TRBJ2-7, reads DVKVTQSSRYLVKRTGEKVFLECVQDMDHENMFWYRQDPGLGLRLIYFSYDVKMKEKGDIPEGYSVSREKKERFSLILESASTNQTSMYLCASSFMGQYYEQYFGPGTRLTVT.

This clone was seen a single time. As DNA, the CDR3 is TGTGCCAGTAGTATCCAAGGGACAGGCGGGCGGCAGTACTTC. Protein product: CASSIQGTGGRQYF. This chain connects TRBV19 to TRBJ2-7, with 8 positions matching TRBD1. Germline CDR1 LNHDA, CDR2 SQIVND (reference sequence). V was pared by 3 bases and J by 9 bases, with 10 bases of the junction left unmatched. This CDR3 contains 14 residues.

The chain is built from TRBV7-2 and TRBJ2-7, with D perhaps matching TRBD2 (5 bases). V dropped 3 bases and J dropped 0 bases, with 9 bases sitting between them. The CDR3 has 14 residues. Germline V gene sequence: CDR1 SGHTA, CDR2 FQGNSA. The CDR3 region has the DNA TGTGCCAGCAGCTTGACTATGATCTCCTACGAGCAGTACTTC. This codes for CASSLTMISYEQYF.

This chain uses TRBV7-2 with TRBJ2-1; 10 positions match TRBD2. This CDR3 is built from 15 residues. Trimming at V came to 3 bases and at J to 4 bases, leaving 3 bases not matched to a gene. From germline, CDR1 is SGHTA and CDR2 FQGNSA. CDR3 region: CASSFLAGVYNEQFF. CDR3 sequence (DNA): TGTGCCAGCAGCTTCCTAGCGGGGGTATACAATGAGCAGTTCTTC.

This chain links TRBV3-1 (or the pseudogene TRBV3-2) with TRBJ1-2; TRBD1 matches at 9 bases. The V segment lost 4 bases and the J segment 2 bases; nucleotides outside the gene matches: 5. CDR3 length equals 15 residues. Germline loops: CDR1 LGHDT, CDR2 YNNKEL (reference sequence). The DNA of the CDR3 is TGTGCCAGCAGCCCCTGGACAGGGGCGAACTATGGCTACACCTTC. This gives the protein CASSPWTGANYGYTF.